This T cell receptor (beta chain) was profiled in a study of CD8 T cells in Susac syndrome. The CDR3 is 14 amino acids. Trimming removed 7 bases at V and 1 base at J, with 10 bases between. Germline-derived CDR1 and CDR2 are MNHEY and SVGEGT. CD8+ and CD4+ blood T cells underwent TCR beta sequencing. The multiple sclerosis controls were treatment-naive patients affected by stable or active relapsing-remitting disease. TEMRA cells were enriched by FACS, and CD4+ and CD8+ T cells were negatively isolated. Random hexamers primed reverse transcription of about 0.45 to 1 ug RNA. Amplification of TCR beta CDR3 across 54 Vbeta and 13 Jbeta was performed with immunoSEQ multiplex PCR. MiXCR was run by TCRdb on the immunoSEQ multiplex PCR reads, yielding one entry per CDR3 protein. Of about 140,000 distinct CDR3 sequences in the sample, 85% to 95% were seen once.

The sample was CD4+ T cells from PBMCs. The chain has TRBV6-2 or TRBV6-3 and TRBJ2-2; D gene ambiguous. The receptor was isolated from a human donor with multiple sclerosis. The DNA for the CDR3 is TGTGCCAGCAACCCGACGGAGAACACCGGGGAGCTGTTTTTT. This encodes CASNPTENTGELFF.